The rows below give T cell receptor beta chains drawn from one sample of a study of blood T cell repertoires in COVID-19. Generated by immunoSEQ multiplex PCR, the TCRdb table keeps only in-frame clones and is missing some. The profile covers roughly 97,000 clones, with roughly 80% appearing a single time and approximately 3.3% taken by the ten largest. Material for sequencing was peripheral blood. Every receptor here comes from a woman older than 75 with active or convalescent COVID-19. Both conserved end residues are part of each CDR3. Fields, in order: J gene, clone size, D gene, V gene, CDR3 length, CDR3 DNA, CDR3 protein. The D gene is left open where the match is weak. Size is stated for part of the rows, as once, few or many counts, or as a class when the clone is expanded.

j_call: TRBJ1-1
clone_size: once
d_call: TRBD1
v_call: TRBV10-3
cdr3_length: 14
cdr3_nt: TGTGCCATCAGATACAGGGGAGAGGACACTGAAGCTTTCTTT
cdr3_aa: CAIRYRGEDTEAFF

j_call: TRBJ2-1
clone_size: NA
d_call: TRBD2
v_call: TRBV27
cdr3_length: 19
cdr3_nt: TGTGCCAGCAGTCCCGCCCGGGGGACTAGCGAGAACCGGTGGGATGAGCAGTTCTTC
cdr3_aa: CASSPARGTSENRWDEQFF

j_call: TRBJ2-7
clone_size: once
d_call: TRBD1
v_call: TRBV14
cdr3_length: 17
cdr3_nt: TGTGCCAGCAGCCAAGTCCCGGGGACAGGATTTTCCTACGAGCAGTACTTC
cdr3_aa: CASSQVPGTGFSYEQYF

j_call: TRBJ1-1
clone_size: NA
d_call: NA
v_call: TRBV6-5
cdr3_length: 12
cdr3_nt: TGTGCCAGCAGAATAACAGGGATAGAAGCTTTCTTT
cdr3_aa: CASRITGIEAFF

j_call: TRBJ1-4
clone_size: NA
d_call: NA
v_call: TRBV4-1
cdr3_length: 15
cdr3_nt: TGCGCCAGCAGCTTTTTCCTTGCAACTAATGAAAAACTGTTTTTT
cdr3_aa: CASSFFLATNEKLFF

j_call: TRBJ2-5
clone_size: NA
d_call: TRBD1
v_call: TRBV10-3
cdr3_length: 17
cdr3_nt: TGTGCCATCGGGCGGGGCAAACGCGGACAGGGAACAGAGACCCAGTACTTC
cdr3_aa: CAIGRGKRGQGTETQYF

j_call: TRBJ2-5
clone_size: NA
d_call: NA
v_call: TRBV5-1
cdr3_length: 14
cdr3_nt: TGCGCCAGCAGCACGGACAGCAAGCAAGAGACCCAGTACTTC
cdr3_aa: CASSTDSKQETQYF

j_call: TRBJ2-3
clone_size: once
d_call: TRBD2
v_call: TRBV11-3
cdr3_length: 17
cdr3_nt: TGTGCCAGCAGCTTGACTCTTTCTAGCGGGAGTCGAAATACGCAGTATTTT
cdr3_aa: CASSLTLSSGSRNTQYF

j_call: TRBJ2-2
clone_size: NA
d_call: TRBD1
v_call: TRBV6-1
cdr3_length: 16
cdr3_nt: TGTGCCAGCAGTGGCAAAGGGACAGCTAACACCGGGGAGCTGTTTTTT
cdr3_aa: CASSGKGTANTGELFF

j_call: TRBJ1-2
clone_size: NA
d_call: NA
v_call: TRBV5-4
cdr3_length: 14
cdr3_nt: TGTGCCAGCAGCCAGGGAGGGGGAAGCTATGGCTACACCTTC
cdr3_aa: CASSQGGGSYGYTF

j_call: TRBJ2-3
clone_size: once
d_call: TRBD2
v_call: TRBV19
cdr3_length: 15
cdr3_nt: TGTGCCAGTAGCCAGGGGGGACTAGCGGTCGATACGCAGTATTTT
cdr3_aa: CASSQGGLAVDTQYF

j_call: TRBJ1-2
clone_size: once
d_call: NA
v_call: TRBV7-8
cdr3_length: 15
cdr3_nt: TGTGCCAGCAGCTTAAACAGGATCACTAACTATGGCTACACCTTC
cdr3_aa: CASSLNRITNYGYTF

j_call: TRBJ2-7
clone_size: NA
d_call: NA
v_call: TRBV18
cdr3_length: 13
cdr3_nt: TGTGCCAGCTCACTCCAGGGGTTGGGCGAGCAGTACTTC
cdr3_aa: CASSLQGLGEQYF

j_call: TRBJ2-4
clone_size: NA
d_call: TRBD1
v_call: TRBV6-5
cdr3_length: 14
cdr3_nt: TGTGCCACCAGCTGGGACAGAGGCAAAAACATTCAGTACTTC
cdr3_aa: CATSWDRGKNIQYF

j_call: TRBJ2-2
clone_size: NA
d_call: NA
v_call: TRBV19
cdr3_length: 16
cdr3_nt: TGTGCCAGTAGCTCCGGAGTCCTAGCCTCGGTCGGGGAGCTGTTTTTT
cdr3_aa: CASSSGVLASVGELFF

j_call: TRBJ2-3
clone_size: NA
d_call: NA
v_call: TRBV18
cdr3_length: 18
cdr3_nt: TGTGCCAGCTCACCACCATGGTCAGGGAAGGTGGGTACAGATACGCAGTATTTT
cdr3_aa: CASSPPWSGKVGTDTQYF

j_call: TRBJ2-2
clone_size: few
d_call: NA
v_call: TRBV9
cdr3_length: 16
cdr3_nt: TGTGCCAGCAGCGCCCGGGTCGGTTTGAGCACCGGGGAGCTGTTTTTT
cdr3_aa: CASSARVGLSTGELFF

j_call: TRBJ1-5
clone_size: NA
d_call: NA
v_call: TRBV4-1
cdr3_length: 14
cdr3_nt: TGCGCCAGCAGCCAAGATCAGGGTAGGCAGCCCCAGCATTTT
cdr3_aa: CASSQDQGRQPQHF

j_call: TRBJ1-3
clone_size: NA
d_call: NA
v_call: TRBV6-6
cdr3_length: 17
cdr3_nt: TGTGCCAGCAGTCCGTCGACACGCTTCCTATCTGGAAACACCATATATTTT
cdr3_aa: CASSPSTRFLSGNTIYF

j_call: TRBJ1-1
clone_size: once
d_call: TRBD1
v_call: TRBV9
cdr3_length: 17
cdr3_nt: TGTGCCAGCAGCGTAGGTTGGGACAGGAATACGAACACTGAAGCTTTCTTT
cdr3_aa: CASSVGWDRNTNTEAFF

j_call: TRBJ1-2
clone_size: NA
d_call: TRBD1
v_call: TRBV5-4
cdr3_length: 15
cdr3_nt: TGTGCCAGCAGCTTGGGGGCAGGGGGCTTCTATGGCTACACCTTC
cdr3_aa: CASSLGAGGFYGYTF

j_call: TRBJ1-5
clone_size: NA
d_call: TRBD1
v_call: TRBV5-1
cdr3_length: 16
cdr3_nt: TGCGCCAGCAGCCCAACCGGGACAGGGTTAGGGCAGCCCCAGCATTTT
cdr3_aa: CASSPTGTGLGQPQHF

j_call: TRBJ1-5
clone_size: NA
d_call: NA
v_call: TRBV9
cdr3_length: 15
cdr3_nt: TGTGCCAGCAGCGTAGGAGGGTCCCTTAATCAGCCCCAGCATTTT
cdr3_aa: CASSVGGSLNQPQHF

j_call: TRBJ2-2
clone_size: few
d_call: NA
v_call: TRBV4-3
cdr3_length: 13
cdr3_nt: TGCGCCAGCCAGAGGGACTCCGCCGGGGAGCTGTTTTTT
cdr3_aa: CASQRDSAGELFF

j_call: TRBJ1-5
clone_size: once
d_call: TRBD1
v_call: TRBV7-9
cdr3_length: 13
cdr3_nt: TGTGCCAGCAGCTTGGACAGGACTCAGCCCCAGCATTTT
cdr3_aa: CASSLDRTQPQHF

j_call: TRBJ1-1
clone_size: NA
d_call: TRBD1
v_call: TRBV2
cdr3_length: 15
cdr3_nt: TGTGCCAGCAGTGGTCGGACAGGGAAGAACACTGAAGCTTTCTTT
cdr3_aa: CASSGRTGKNTEAFF

j_call: TRBJ2-2
clone_size: NA
d_call: TRBD1
v_call: TRBV5-1
cdr3_length: 16
cdr3_nt: TGCGCCAGCAGCTTGGACCGGGACAGGGGTACCGGGGAGCTGTTTTTT
cdr3_aa: CASSLDRDRGTGELFF

j_call: TRBJ2-3
clone_size: once
d_call: TRBD1
v_call: TRBV10-3
cdr3_length: 16
cdr3_nt: TGTGCCATCAGCCCGACGGGACAGGGGAGGCCAGATACGCAGTATTTT
cdr3_aa: CAISPTGQGRPDTQYF

j_call: TRBJ1-5
clone_size: once
d_call: NA
v_call: TRBV11-2
cdr3_length: 16
cdr3_nt: TGTGCCAGCAGCTTAGTTGGGGGGAATAGCAATCAGCCCCAGCATTTT
cdr3_aa: CASSLVGGNSNQPQHF

j_call: TRBJ1-1
clone_size: NA
d_call: NA
v_call: TRBV29-1
cdr3_length: 13
cdr3_nt: TGCAGCGTTGGGTGGAGGACGCACACTGAAGCTTTCTTT
cdr3_aa: CSVGWRTHTEAFF

j_call: TRBJ1-4
clone_size: NA
d_call: NA
v_call: TRBV7-8
cdr3_length: 15
cdr3_nt: TGTGCCAGCAGCCCCCTCACCCACGGTTATGAAAAACTGTTTTTT
cdr3_aa: CASSPLTHGYEKLFF

j_call: TRBJ1-2
clone_size: NA
d_call: NA
v_call: TRBV27
cdr3_length: 15
cdr3_nt: TGTGCCAGCAGACTCATGGGGTACCCCGGGGGTGGCTACACCTTC
cdr3_aa: CASRLMGYPGGGYTF

j_call: TRBJ1-4
clone_size: NA
d_call: TRBD1
v_call: TRBV28
cdr3_length: 14
cdr3_nt: TGTGCCAGCAGTCCGACAGGGGAAAATGAAAAACTGTTTTTT
cdr3_aa: CASSPTGENEKLFF

j_call: TRBJ1-4
clone_size: NA
d_call: NA
v_call: TRBV4-1
cdr3_length: 15
cdr3_nt: TGCGCCAGCAGCCAAGATCGAGAAAAAGATGAAAAACTGTTTTTT
cdr3_aa: CASSQDREKDEKLFF

j_call: TRBJ2-3
clone_size: NA
d_call: NA
v_call: TRBV7-3
cdr3_length: 13
cdr3_nt: TGTGCCAGCAGCTTAACGGGCCCAGATACGCAGTATTTT
cdr3_aa: CASSLTGPDTQYF

j_call: TRBJ1-2
clone_size: NA
d_call: TRBD1
v_call: TRBV3-1/TRBV3-2
cdr3_length: 14
cdr3_nt: TGTGCCAGCAGCGCTCGACAGGGTTCGGATGGCTACACCTTC
cdr3_aa: CASSARQGSDGYTF

j_call: TRBJ2-1
clone_size: NA
d_call: NA
v_call: TRBV9
cdr3_length: 14
cdr3_nt: TGTGCCAGCAGCCCCCAACAGGGAGTGGATGAGCAGTTCTTC
cdr3_aa: CASSPQQGVDEQFF

j_call: TRBJ1-3
clone_size: NA
d_call: NA
v_call: TRBV10-3
cdr3_length: 17
cdr3_nt: TGTGCCATCAGTGACCCGACAGGTCCGAACTCTGGAAACACCATATATTTT
cdr3_aa: CAISDPTGPNSGNTIYF

j_call: TRBJ1-5
clone_size: NA
d_call: TRBD1
v_call: TRBV23-1
cdr3_length: 16
cdr3_nt: TGCGCCAGCAGTCGCTCCGGGACAGGGGGAGATCAGCCCCAGCATTTT
cdr3_aa: CASSRSGTGGDQPQHF

j_call: TRBJ2-3
clone_size: few
d_call: NA
v_call: TRBV5-4
cdr3_length: 12
cdr3_nt: TGTGCCAGCAGCTTCTTCTCAGATACGCAGTATTTT
cdr3_aa: CASSFFSDTQYF

j_call: TRBJ1-5
clone_size: NA
d_call: TRBD1
v_call: TRBV28
cdr3_length: 16
cdr3_nt: TGTGCCAGCAAAACAACAGGGGACAAAGGCAATCAGCCCCAGCATTTT
cdr3_aa: CASKTTGDKGNQPQHF

j_call: TRBJ1-2
clone_size: NA
d_call: NA
v_call: TRBV20-1
cdr3_length: 11
cdr3_nt: TGCAGTGCTAGAGACTTAGATGGCTACACCTTC
cdr3_aa: CSARDLDGYTF

j_call: TRBJ1-3
clone_size: NA
d_call: TRBD1
v_call: TRBV18
cdr3_length: 14
cdr3_nt: TGTGCCAGCTCACCCACAGGGGCTGGAAACACCATATATTTT
cdr3_aa: CASSPTGAGNTIYF